This T cell receptor (beta chain) originates from a study of PD-1 blockade in classical Hodgkin lymphoma. In its sample, this clone was seen a few times. Its antigen is currently unknown. V lost 3 bases to trimming and J lost 2 bases, with 13 bases between them. The germline CDR1 and CDR2 sequences are GTSNPN and SVGIG (reference sequence). The CDR3 sequence is 14 residues long. Exposure to brentuximab vedotin varied, and each patient had relapsed following autologous stem cell transplantation. Complete response, partial response or progressive disease constituted the best responses recorded. Sequenced by immunoSEQ multiplex PCR; TCRdb stores in-frame clones only, minus some. The data hold 5,000 to 6,500 clones, with around three fifths observed a single time. Findings and limits, study-wide: Significantly greater TCR diversity emerged by C4D1 in CD4+ cells but not CD8+ cells. Why the repertoires differ is still unclear, perhaps disease activity or prior therapy. Baseline diversity resembling that of newly diagnosed patients was seen in complete responders.

The chain has TRBV30 and TRBJ1-1; D is uncertain. The source material was peripheral blood mononuclear cells (PBMCs), sampled at baseline. This TCR was sampled from a human donor with classical Hodgkin lymphoma. This CDR3 is CAWRPAESNTEAFF. As DNA, the CDR3 is TGTGCCTGGAGACCGGCAGAGAGTAACACTGAAGCTTTCTTT.